These 30 T cell receptor beta chains originate from one sample sequenced in a study of graft-versus-host responses after intestinal transplantation. Sequencing used immunoSEQ multiplex PCR; TCRdb keeps in-frame clones, though not all of them. The sample yields more than 85,000 clones, 80% to 95% seen once. Their target antigens are unknown. The sample consisted of unstimulated CD8+ T cells sorted from spleen or lymph node cells, taken before transplant. The receptor source for this set is a human donor who was the organ donor for an intestinal transplant.

The V and J genes are TRBV15 and TRBJ1-2; 11 bases align to TRBD1. The CDR3 has 15 residues. J gave up 7 bases and V 1 base, and 5 bases lay outside the gene matches. Germline V gene data show CDR1 as LNHNV and CDR2 as YYDKDF (reference sequence). CDR3 DNA: TGTGCCACCAGCAGAGGTGGGACAGGGGGGGGTGGCTACACCTTC. This encodes CATSRGGTGGGGYTF.

The gene calls are TRBV7-8 and TRBJ2-1; 9 bases are a match to TRBD1. CDR1 SGHVS and CDR2 FQNEAQ come from the germline V gene. V lost 4 bases to trimming and J lost 8 bases; unmatched junction nucleotides: 9. The CDR3 contains 15 residues. CDR3 nucleotides: TGTGCCAGCAGCTCGCATTCGGGACAGGGCGATGAGCAGTTCTTC. It specifies CASSSHSGQGDEQFF.

This rearrangement joins TRBV27 to TRBJ2-7; no definite D call. The CDR3 spans 13 residues. V was shortened by 2 bases and J by 6 bases, with 11 bases between the two germline ends. The germline V gene encodes CDR1 MNHEY and CDR2 SMNVEV (reference sequence). The chain's CDR3 is CASSLSYSGEQYF. The CDR3 DNA reads as TGTGCCAGCAGTTTAAGTTACTCAGGCGAGCAGTACTTC.

This clone was found once. V and J are TRBV5-4 and TRBJ2-5; 11 bases are a match to TRBD2. Germline loops: CDR1 SGHNT, CDR2 YYREEE (reference sequence). The CDR3 contains 18 residues. V gave up 3 bases and J gave up 1 base; unmatched junction bases: 11. The CDR3 bases are TGTGCCAGCAGCTGGGTACCGGGACTAGCGGTTTCCCAAGAGACCCAGTACTTC. This codes for CASSWVPGLAVSQETQYF.

The chain employs TRBV6-1 and TRBJ2-2; 7 bases fit TRBD1. The germline V gene encodes CDR1 MNHNS and CDR2 SASEGT. The CDR3 length is 15 residues. J lost 6 bases, V lost 4 bases, and 8 bases had no gene match. In nucleotides, the CDR3 is TGTGCCAGCAGTGGGGGACAGTCGATCCCCGGGGAGCTGTTTTTT. Residues: CASSGGQSIPGELFF.

This chain connects TRBV9 to TRBJ2-7; D may be TRBD2 (7 bases). The CDR3 consists of 13 residues. The V end lost 2 bases, the J end lost 6 bases, and 12 bases lay between the germline ends. The germline V gene encodes CDR1 SGDLS and CDR2 YYNGEE. This CDR3 is CASSVGGGSEQYF. DNA of the CDR3: TGTGCCAGCAGCGTTGGCGGGGGCTCCGAGCAGTACTTC.

The genes are TRBV19 and TRBJ1-2, with D hard to call. Per germline, CDR1 LNHDA and CDR2 SQIVND (reference sequence). The CDR3 spans 12 residues. Trimming stripped 11 bases from V and 6 bases from J, with 16 bases between. CDR3 region: CAGYRSPDGYTF. DNA for the CDR3: TGTGCCGGATACCGGAGTCCGGATGGCTACACCTTC.

J is TRBJ2-1 and V is TRBV30, with D uncertain. This CDR3 spans 14 amino acids. V lost 1 base and J lost 0, with 7 bases in between. Per the germline V gene, CDR1 is GTSNPN and CDR2 is SVGIG (reference sequence). As DNA, the CDR3 is TGTGCCTGGAGTGGAGCGACCTCCTACAATGAGCAGTTCTTC. It codes for CAWSGATSYNEQFF.

V and J are TRBV6-5 and TRBJ1-1; unclear D gene. The CDR3 spans 13 residues. The ends were cut back, 4 bases at V and 4 bases at J, with 10 bases in the middle. Germline values: CDR1 MNHEY, CDR2 SVGAGI. The CDR3 is CASSLVLSTEAFF. DNA of the CDR3: TGTGCCAGCAGTTTAGTCCTAAGCACTGAAGCTTTCTTT.

The CDR3 reads CASSLIGAGIDLGYGYTF. CDR3 nucleotides: TGCGCCAGCAGCTTGATAGGGGCCGGAATCGACCTTGGGTATGGCTACACCTTC. The V and J genes are TRBV5-1 and TRBJ1-2, with D perhaps TRBD1 (5 bases). The CDR3 runs to 18 residues. Germline CDR1 reads SGHRS; CDR2 reads YFSETQ. V was clipped by 1 base and J by 5 bases, with 24 bases between them.

V usage is TRBV27 and J usage is TRBJ2-7, with D perhaps TRBD2 (6 bases). The CDR3 runs to 16 residues. CDR1 is MNHEY and CDR2 is SMNVEV in the germline V gene (reference sequence). Trimming took 4 bases from V and 3 from J, leaving 19 bases between them. Here the CDR3 reads CASSSTSGTGIYEQYF. Here the CDR3 DNA reads TGTGCCAGCAGTTCCACTTCCGGGACTGGGATCTACGAGCAGTACTTC.

V and J are TRBV4-1 and TRBJ2-7, with TRBD2 matching over 7 bases. The V gene end was trimmed by 2 bases and the J gene end by 0 bases; junction bases not matched to a gene: 1. The CDR3 length is 14 residues. The germline CDR1 and CDR2 sequences are MGHRA and YSYEKL. The CDR3 region has the DNA TGCGCCAGCAGCCAACGGGACTACTCCTACGAGCAGTACTTC. Its translation: CASSQRDYSYEQYF.

The CDR3 loop reads CASSARVITGELFF. The CDR3 bases are TGTGCCAGCTCTGCCAGGGTAATCACCGGGGAGCTGTTTTTT. The gene calls are TRBV18 and TRBJ2-2, with D perhaps matching TRBD1 (5 bases). The germline CDR1 and CDR2 sequences are KGHSH and LQKENI. The CDR3 consists of 14 residues. With 6 bases removed from V and 4 bases from J, the gap between germline ends came to 12 bases.

V and J are TRBV30 and TRBJ2-3; 7 bases are shared with TRBD2. From germline, CDR1 is GTSNPN and CDR2 SVGIG (reference sequence). V lost 2 bases, J lost 6 bases, and 5 bases stayed unmatched. The CDR3 sequence is 13 residues long. The CDR3 sequence is CAWSTWGGDTQYF. The CDR3 DNA is TGTGCCTGGAGTACGTGGGGGGGGGATACGCAGTATTTT.

The chain couples TRBV2 to TRBJ2-1; 13 bases map to TRBD2. The CDR3 is 17 amino acids. J was trimmed by 3 bases and V by 0 bases; bases with no gene match: 2. Germline V gives CDR1 SNHLY, CDR2 FYNNEI. CDR3 in amino acids: CASSEAGLAGLYNEQFF. CDR3 coding DNA: TGTGCCAGCAGTGAAGCGGGACTAGCGGGACTCTACAATGAGCAGTTCTTC.

This clone has just one count. The chain links TRBV5-8 to TRBJ1-1; D gene ambiguous. CDR3 length: 18 residues. Germline V gives CDR1 SGHTS, CDR2 YDEGEE. The ends were cut back, 4 bases at V and 3 bases at J, with 25 bases in the middle. CDR3 region: CASSPFPTKTGLHTEAFF. The CDR3 DNA is TGTGCCAGCAGCCCTTTCCCGACAAAGACGGGGTTACACACTGAAGCTTTCTTT.

The V and J genes are TRBV4-2 and TRBJ2-6; 8 bases fit TRBD1. The CDR3 totals 16 residues. The J segment lost 0 bases and the V segment lost 6 bases, leaving 4 bases of the junction unmatched. CDR1 and CDR2 (germline): LGHNA, YNFKEQ. CDR3 residues: CASRPGGLSGANVLTF. DNA of the CDR3: TGTGCCAGCAGGCCAGGGGGCCTCTCTGGGGCCAACGTCCTGACTTTC.

J is TRBJ2-5 and V is TRBV29-1; tentatively, D is TRBD2 (5 bases). V was trimmed by 6 bases and J by 5 bases, leaving 16 bases between them. The germline V gene has CDR1 SQVTM and CDR2 ANQGSEA. The CDR3 is made up of 13 amino acids. The CDR3 DNA sequence: TGCAGCGTCGACGGGCGTCGAGGGGAGACCCAGTACTTC. This gives the protein CSVDGRRGETQYF.

DNA for the CDR3: TGTGCCTCCGGGGACACCGGGGAGCTGTTTTTT. Translated: CASGDTGELFF. This sequence joins TRBV28 and TRBJ2-2; D perhaps matches TRBD2 (5 bases). Per the germline V gene, CDR1 is MDHEN and CDR2 is SYDVKM. The V end lost 11 bases, the J end lost 3 bases, and 7 bases lay between the germline ends. The CDR3 contains 11 residues.

The chain links TRBV19 to TRBJ1-1; tentative D call: TRBD1 (5 bases). The CDR3 is 10 amino acids. V lost 7 bases and J lost 7, with 7 bases in between. Germline lookup yields CDR1 LNHDA and CDR2 SQIVND (reference sequence). The CDR3 bases are TGTGCCAGTACGGGGGGTGAAGCTTTCTTT. Translation gives CASTGGEAFF. Drawing the rest from reference TRBV19 and TRBJ1-1, the complete variable domain is DGGITQSPKYLFRKEGQNVTLSCEQNLNHDAMYWYRQDPGQGLRLIYYSQIVNDFQKGDIAEGYSVSREKKESFPLTVTSAQKNPTAFYLCASTGGEAFFGQGTRLTVV.

The CDR3 DNA follows: TGTGCCAGCAGTGAAGAGACTACGAACACCGGGGAGCTGTTTTTT. Amino acid sequence: CASSEETTNTGELFF. The V and J genes are TRBV25-1 and TRBJ2-2, with D perhaps matching TRBD2 (5 bases). The V gene lost 2 bases and the J gene lost 0 bases, with 7 bases spanning the gap. Germline CDR1 is MGHDK and CDR2 is SYGVNS. This CDR3 spans 15 amino acids.

V and J are TRBV28 and TRBJ2-1; 13 bases map to TRBD2. The length of the CDR3 is 16 residues. Germline V CDR1 and CDR2: MDHEN, SYDVKM. J lost 12 bases, V lost 8 bases, and 16 bases had no gene match. CDR3 sequence: CASALTPQLAGGPQFF. CDR3 sequence (DNA): TGTGCCAGCGCGCTAACACCTCAACTAGCGGGAGGGCCGCAGTTCTTC.

Only one count was recorded for this clone. This chain links TRBV29-1 with TRBJ1-2; TRBD1 agrees at 9 bases. The germline V gene encodes CDR1 SQVTM and CDR2 ANQGSEA. The CDR3 totals 12 residues. The junction had 5 bases not matched to a gene; V was cut back by 7 bases and J by 5 bases. The CDR3 bases are TGCAGCGGATACAGGGGGCCATATGGCTACACCTTC. It codes for CSGYRGPYGYTF.

This chain connects TRBV27 to TRBJ1-6; D remains ambiguous. V lost 6 bases to trimming and J lost 9 bases, with 12 bases between them. CDR3 length: 13 residues. The germline V gene encodes CDR1 MNHEY and CDR2 SMNVEV (reference sequence). CDR3 sequence: CASSYQATSPLHF. The CDR3 DNA reads TGTGCCAGCAGCTACCAAGCCACTTCACCCCTCCACTTT.

The V call is TRBV6-5, the J call TRBJ2-1, with D hard to call. V shed 5 bases and J shed 4 bases, with 6 bases lying between them. Germline CDR1 and CDR2: MNHEY and SVGAGI. The CDR3 totals 12 residues. CDR3 coding DNA: TGTGCCAGCAGTAACAAATACAATGAGCAGTTCTTC. Amino acids: CASSNKYNEQFF.

The rearrangement uses TRBV5-1 and TRBJ1-1; D gene uncertain. This CDR3 is built from 13 residues. The V end was cut by 1 base, the J end by 1 base, with 5 bases between. Germline CDR1 reads SGHRS; CDR2 reads YFSETQ. CDR3: CASSLSENTEAFF. CDR3 nucleotides: TGCGCCAGCAGCTTGTCAGAGAACACTGAAGCTTTCTTT.

This clone was observed a single time. The chain joins TRBV6-5 to TRBJ1-5, with unresolved D. This CDR3 has 15 residues. Deletions cut 8 bases from V and 5 bases from J, with 19 bases between. The germline gives CDR1 MNHEY, CDR2 SVGAGI. For the CDR3, the DNA is TGTGCCAGCGGGCAGTACGAGGGTGGTTATCAGCCCCAGCATTTT. This codes for CASGQYEGGYQPQHF.

This chain connects TRBV7-9 to TRBJ1-4; the D gene is possibly TRBD1 (5 bases). The germline CDR1 and CDR2 sequences are SEHNR and FQNEAQ (reference sequence). The CDR3 covers 13 residues. V lost 5 bases and J lost 8, with 12 bases in between. The CDR3 spells CASSPQGVEKLFF. The CDR3 DNA follows: TGTGCCAGCAGCCCGCAAGGGGTCGAAAAACTGTTTTTT.

The gene calls are TRBV9 and TRBJ2-7, with 8 nucleotides matching TRBD2. The germline V gene encodes CDR1 SGDLS and CDR2 YYNGEE. Trimming cost V 0 bases and J 7 bases; bases outside gene matches: 9. CDR3 length: 15 amino acids. Written as DNA, the CDR3 is TGTGCCAGCAGCGTAGAAAGCGGGAGCTGGTGGGAGCAGTACTTC. As protein: CASSVESGSWWEQYF.

The chain combines TRBV11-3 with TRBJ2-7; TRBD1 aligns across 9 bases. Germline CDR1 and CDR2: SGHNT and YENEEA. The CDR3 is made up of 13 amino acids. Unmatched junction bases numbered 4, after V lost 8 bases and J lost 2 bases. In DNA, the CDR3 is TGTGCCAGCGGACAGGGGCTAACCTACGAGCAGTACTTC. This codes for CASGQGLTYEQYF.